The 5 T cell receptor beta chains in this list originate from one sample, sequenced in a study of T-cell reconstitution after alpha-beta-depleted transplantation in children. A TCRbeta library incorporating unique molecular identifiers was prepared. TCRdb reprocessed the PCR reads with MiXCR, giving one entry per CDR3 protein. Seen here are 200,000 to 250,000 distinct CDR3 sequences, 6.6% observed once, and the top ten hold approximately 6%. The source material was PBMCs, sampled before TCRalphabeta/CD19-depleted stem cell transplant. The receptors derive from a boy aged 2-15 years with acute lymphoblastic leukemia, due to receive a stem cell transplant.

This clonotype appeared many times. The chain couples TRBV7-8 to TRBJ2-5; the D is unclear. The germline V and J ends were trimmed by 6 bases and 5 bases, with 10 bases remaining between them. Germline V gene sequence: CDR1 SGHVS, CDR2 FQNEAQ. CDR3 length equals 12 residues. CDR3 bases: TGTGCCAGCAGAAAAAATCGGGAGACCCAGTACTTC. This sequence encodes CASRKNRETQYF.

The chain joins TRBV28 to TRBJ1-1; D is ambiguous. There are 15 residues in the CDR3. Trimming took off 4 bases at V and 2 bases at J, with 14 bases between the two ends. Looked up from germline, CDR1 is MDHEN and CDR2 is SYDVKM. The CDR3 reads CASSSPLGQNTEAFF. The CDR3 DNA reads TGTGCCAGCAGTTCCCCCCTTGGGCAAAACACTGAAGCTTTCTTT.

This chain's CDR3 is CASSRSPGQGKYGYTF. CDR3 coding DNA: TGTGCCAGCAGCCGCAGCCCTGGACAGGGGAAGTATGGCTACACCTTC. This chain uses TRBV7-2 with TRBJ1-2; TRBD1 matches at 9 bases. The germline CDR1 and CDR2 sequences are SGHTA and FQGNSA. The CDR3 length is 16 residues. Germline trimming cut 5 bases from V and 5 bases from J; bases unmatched to any gene: 12.

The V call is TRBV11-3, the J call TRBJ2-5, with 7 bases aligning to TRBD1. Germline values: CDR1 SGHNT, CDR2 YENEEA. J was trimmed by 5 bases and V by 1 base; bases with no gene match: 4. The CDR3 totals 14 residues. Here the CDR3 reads CASSLVGGHETQYF. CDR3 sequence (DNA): TGTGCCAGCAGCTTAGTAGGGGGCCATGAGACCCAGTACTTC.

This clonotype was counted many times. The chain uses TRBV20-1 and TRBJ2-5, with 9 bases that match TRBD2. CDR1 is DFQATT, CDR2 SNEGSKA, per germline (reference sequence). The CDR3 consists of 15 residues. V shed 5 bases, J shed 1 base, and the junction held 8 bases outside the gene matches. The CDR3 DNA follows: TGCAGTGCTCCCAGACTAGCGGACTTCCAAGAGACCCAGTACTTC. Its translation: CSAPRLADFQETQYF.